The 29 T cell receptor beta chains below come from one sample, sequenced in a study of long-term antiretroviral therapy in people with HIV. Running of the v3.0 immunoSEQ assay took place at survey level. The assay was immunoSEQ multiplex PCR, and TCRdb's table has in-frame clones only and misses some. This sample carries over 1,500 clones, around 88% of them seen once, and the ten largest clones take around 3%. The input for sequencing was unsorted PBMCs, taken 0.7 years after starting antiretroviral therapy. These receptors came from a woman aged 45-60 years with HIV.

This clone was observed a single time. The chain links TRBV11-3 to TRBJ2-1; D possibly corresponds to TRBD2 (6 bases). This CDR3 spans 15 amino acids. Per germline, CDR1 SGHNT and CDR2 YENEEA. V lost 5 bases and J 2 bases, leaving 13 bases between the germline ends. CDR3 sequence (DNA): TGTGCCAGCAGCCCCGGGACTGGAGCCTACAATGAGCAGTTCTTC. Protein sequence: CASSPGTGAYNEQFF.

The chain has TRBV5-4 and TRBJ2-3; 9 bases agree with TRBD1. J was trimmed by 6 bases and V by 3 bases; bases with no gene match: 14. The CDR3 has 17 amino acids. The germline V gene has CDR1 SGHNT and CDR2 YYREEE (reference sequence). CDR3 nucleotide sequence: TGTGCCAGCAGCTCGATGACAGGGGGAGGGCCGAGGGATACGCAGTATTTT. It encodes CASSSMTGGGPRDTQYF.

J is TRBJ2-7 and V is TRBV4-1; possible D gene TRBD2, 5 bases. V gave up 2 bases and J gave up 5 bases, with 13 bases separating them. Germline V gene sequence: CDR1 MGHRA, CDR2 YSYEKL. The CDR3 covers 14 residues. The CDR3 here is CASSQRGYSDEQYF. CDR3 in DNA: TGCGCCAGCAGCCAACGCGGGTACAGTGACGAGCAGTACTTC.

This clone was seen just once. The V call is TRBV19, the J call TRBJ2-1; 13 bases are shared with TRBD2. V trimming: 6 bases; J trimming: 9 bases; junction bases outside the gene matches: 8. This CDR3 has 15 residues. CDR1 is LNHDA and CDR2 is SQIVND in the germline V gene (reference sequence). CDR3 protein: CASSPTSGGVLEQFF. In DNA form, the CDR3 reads TGTGCCAGTAGCCCAACTAGCGGGGGGGTTCTTGAGCAGTTCTTC. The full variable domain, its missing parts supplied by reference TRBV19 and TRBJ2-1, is DGGITQSPKYLFRKEGQNVTLSCEQNLNHDAMYWYRQDPGQGLRLIYYSQIVNDFQKGDIAEGYSVSREKKESFPLTVTSAQKNPTAFYLCASSPTSGGVLEQFFGPGTRLTVL.

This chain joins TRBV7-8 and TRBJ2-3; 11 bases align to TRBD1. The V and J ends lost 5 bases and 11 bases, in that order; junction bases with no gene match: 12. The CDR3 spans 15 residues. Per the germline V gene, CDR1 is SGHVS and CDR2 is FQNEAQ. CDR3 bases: TGTGCCAGCAGCGAGTGGGGACAGGGGGGATCTGAGCAGTATTTT. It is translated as CASSEWGQGGSEQYF. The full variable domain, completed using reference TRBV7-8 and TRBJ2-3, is GAGVSQSPRYKVAKRGQDVALRCDPISGHVSLFWYQQALGQGPEFLTYFQNEAQLDKSGLPSDRFFAERPEGSVSTLKIQRTQQEDSAVYLCASSEWGQGGSEQYFGPGTRLTVL.

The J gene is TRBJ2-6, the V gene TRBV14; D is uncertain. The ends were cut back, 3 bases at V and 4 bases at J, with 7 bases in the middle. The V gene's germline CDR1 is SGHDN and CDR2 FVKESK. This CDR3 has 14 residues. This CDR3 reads CASSHSSGANVLTF. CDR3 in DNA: TGTGCCAGCAGCCACTCTTCCGGGGCCAACGTCCTGACTTTC.

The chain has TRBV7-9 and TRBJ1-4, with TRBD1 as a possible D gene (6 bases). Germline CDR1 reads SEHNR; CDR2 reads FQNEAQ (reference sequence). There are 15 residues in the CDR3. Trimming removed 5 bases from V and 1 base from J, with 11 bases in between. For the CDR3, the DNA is TGTGCCAGCAGCCCGGGGGCCGGAACTAATGAAAAACTGTTTTTT. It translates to CASSPGAGTNEKLFF.

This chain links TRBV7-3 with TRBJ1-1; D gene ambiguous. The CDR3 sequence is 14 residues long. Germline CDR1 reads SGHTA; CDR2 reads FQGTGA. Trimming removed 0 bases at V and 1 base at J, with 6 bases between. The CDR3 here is CASSLTAGNTEAFF. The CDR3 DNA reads TGTGCCAGCAGCTTAACGGCGGGGAACACTGAAGCTTTCTTT.

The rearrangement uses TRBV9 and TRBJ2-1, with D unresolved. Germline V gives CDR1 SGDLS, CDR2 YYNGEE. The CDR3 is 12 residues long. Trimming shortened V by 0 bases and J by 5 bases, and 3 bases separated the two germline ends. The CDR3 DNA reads TGTGCCAGCAGCGTAGTTCACAATGAGCAGTTCTTC. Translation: CASSVVHNEQFF.

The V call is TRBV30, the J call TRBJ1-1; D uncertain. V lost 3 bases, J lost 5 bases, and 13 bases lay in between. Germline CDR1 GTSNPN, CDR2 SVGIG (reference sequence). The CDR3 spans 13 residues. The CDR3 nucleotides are TGTGCCTGGAGGGGCCGGGGAGGTACTGAAGCTTTCTTT. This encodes CAWRGRGGTEAFF.

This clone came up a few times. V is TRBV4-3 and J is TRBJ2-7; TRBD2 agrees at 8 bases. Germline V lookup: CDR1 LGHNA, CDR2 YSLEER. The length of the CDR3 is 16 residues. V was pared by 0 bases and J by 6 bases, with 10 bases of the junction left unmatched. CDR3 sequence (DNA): TGCGCCAGCAGCCAAGATCGAGGCCTAGCGGGTGGCGAGCAGTACTTC. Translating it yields CASSQDRGLAGGEQYF.

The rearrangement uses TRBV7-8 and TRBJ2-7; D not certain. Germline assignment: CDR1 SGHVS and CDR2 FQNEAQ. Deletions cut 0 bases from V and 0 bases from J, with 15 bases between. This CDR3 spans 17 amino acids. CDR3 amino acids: CASSLAWSTLNSYEQYF. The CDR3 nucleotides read TGTGCCAGCAGCTTAGCCTGGTCGACATTGAACTCCTACGAGCAGTACTTC. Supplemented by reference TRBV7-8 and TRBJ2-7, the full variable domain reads GAGVSQSPRYKVAKRGQDVALRCDPISGHVSLFWYQQALGQGPEFLTYFQNEAQLDKSGLPSDRFFAERPEGSVSTLKIQRTQQEDSAVYLCASSLAWSTLNSYEQYFGPGTRLTVT.

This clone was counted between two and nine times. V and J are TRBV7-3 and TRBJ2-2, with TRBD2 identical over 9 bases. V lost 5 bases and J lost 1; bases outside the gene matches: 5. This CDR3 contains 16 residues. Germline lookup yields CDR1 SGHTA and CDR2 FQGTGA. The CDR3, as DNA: TGTGCCAGCAGCCCGCAACTAGCGGGGAACACCGGGGAGCTGTTTTTT. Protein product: CASSPQLAGNTGELFF.

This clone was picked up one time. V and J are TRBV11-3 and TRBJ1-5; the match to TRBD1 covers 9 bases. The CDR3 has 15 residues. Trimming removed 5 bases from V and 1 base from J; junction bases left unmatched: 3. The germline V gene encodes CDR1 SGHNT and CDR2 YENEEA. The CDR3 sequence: CASSVDRGSNQPQHF. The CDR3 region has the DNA TGTGCCAGCAGCGTGGACAGGGGAAGCAATCAGCCCCAGCATTTT.

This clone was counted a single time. In DNA form, the CDR3 reads TGTGCCAGCAGTTTTATAGGGCAAGAAAGAAATCAGCCCCAGCATTTT. Its translation: CASSFIGQERNQPQHF. This sequence joins TRBV27 and TRBJ1-5; D unclear. This CDR3 has 16 residues. The V and J ends lost 3 bases and 4 bases respectively, with 16 bases between them. In germline, CDR1 is MNHEY, CDR2 SMNVEV (reference sequence).

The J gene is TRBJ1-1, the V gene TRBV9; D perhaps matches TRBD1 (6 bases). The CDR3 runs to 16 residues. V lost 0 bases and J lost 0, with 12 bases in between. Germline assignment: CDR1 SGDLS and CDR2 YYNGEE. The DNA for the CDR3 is TGTGCCAGCAGCGTAGCAGGGGCAGGAATGAACACTGAAGCTTTCTTT. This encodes CASSVAGAGMNTEAFF.

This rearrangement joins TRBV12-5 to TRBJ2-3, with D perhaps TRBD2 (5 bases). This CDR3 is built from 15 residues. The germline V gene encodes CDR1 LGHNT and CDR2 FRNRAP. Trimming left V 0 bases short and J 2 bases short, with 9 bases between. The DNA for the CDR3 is TGTGCTAGTGGTTTGGTATCGGGATTCACAGATACGCAGTATTTT. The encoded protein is CASGLVSGFTDTQYF.

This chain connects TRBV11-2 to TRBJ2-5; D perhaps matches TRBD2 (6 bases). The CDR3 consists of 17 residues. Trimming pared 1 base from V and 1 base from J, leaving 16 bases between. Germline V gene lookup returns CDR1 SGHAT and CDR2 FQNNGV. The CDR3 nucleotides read TGTGCCAGCAGCTTAGTGGGTGTCCGGGGGACCCAAGAGACCCAGTACTTC. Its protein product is CASSLVGVRGTQETQYF.

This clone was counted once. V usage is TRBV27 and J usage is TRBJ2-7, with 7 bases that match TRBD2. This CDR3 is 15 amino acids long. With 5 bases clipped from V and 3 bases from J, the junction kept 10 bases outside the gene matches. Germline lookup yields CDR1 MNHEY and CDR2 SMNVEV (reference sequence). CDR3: CASSLGGRGIYEQYF. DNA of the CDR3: TGTGCCAGCAGTCTAGGCGGGCGGGGGATCTACGAGCAGTACTTC.

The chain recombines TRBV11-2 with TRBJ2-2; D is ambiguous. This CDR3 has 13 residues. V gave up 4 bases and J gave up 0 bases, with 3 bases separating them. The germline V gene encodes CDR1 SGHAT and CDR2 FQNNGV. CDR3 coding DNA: TGTGCCAGCAGCTCCCCGAACACCGGGGAGCTGTTTTTT. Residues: CASSSPNTGELFF.

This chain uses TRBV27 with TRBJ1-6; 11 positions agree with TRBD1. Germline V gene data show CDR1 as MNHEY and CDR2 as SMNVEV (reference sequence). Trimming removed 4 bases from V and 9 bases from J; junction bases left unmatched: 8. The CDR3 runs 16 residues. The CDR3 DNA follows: TGTGCCAGCAGTTCCCAAACCGGGACAGGGGGTTCACCCCTCCACTTT. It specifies CASSSQTGTGGSPLHF.

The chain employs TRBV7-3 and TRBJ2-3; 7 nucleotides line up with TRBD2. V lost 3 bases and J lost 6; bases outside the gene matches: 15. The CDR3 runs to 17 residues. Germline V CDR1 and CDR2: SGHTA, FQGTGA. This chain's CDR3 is CASSFLSGGVGGDTQYF. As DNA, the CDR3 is TGTGCCAGCAGCTTCCTCTCCGGGGGTGTGGGAGGGGATACGCAGTATTTT.

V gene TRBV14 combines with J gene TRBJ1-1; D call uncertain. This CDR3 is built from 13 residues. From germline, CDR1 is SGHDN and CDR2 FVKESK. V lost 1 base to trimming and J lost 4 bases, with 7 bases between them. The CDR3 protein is CASSQGGFTEAFF. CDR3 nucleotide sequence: TGTGCCAGCAGCCAAGGGGGTTTCACTGAAGCTTTCTTT.

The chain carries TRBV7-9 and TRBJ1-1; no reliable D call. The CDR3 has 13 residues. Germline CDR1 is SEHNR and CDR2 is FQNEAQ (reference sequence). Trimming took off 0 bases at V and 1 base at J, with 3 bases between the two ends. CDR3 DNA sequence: TGTGCCAGCAGCTTAGCCGAGAACACTGAAGCTTTCTTT. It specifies CASSLAENTEAFF. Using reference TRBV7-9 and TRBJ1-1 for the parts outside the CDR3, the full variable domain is DTGVSQNPRHKITKRGQNVTFRCDPISEHNRLYWYRQTLGQGPEFLTYFQNEAQLEKSRLLSDRFSAERPKGSFSTLEIQRTEQGDSAMYLCASSLAENTEAFFGQGTRLTVV.

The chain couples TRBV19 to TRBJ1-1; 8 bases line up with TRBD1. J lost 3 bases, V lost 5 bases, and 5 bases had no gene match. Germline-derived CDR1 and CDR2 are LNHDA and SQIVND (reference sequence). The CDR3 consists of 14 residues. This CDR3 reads CASSLQGVYTEAFF. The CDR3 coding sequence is TGTGCCAGTAGTTTACAGGGGGTGTACACTGAAGCTTTCTTT.

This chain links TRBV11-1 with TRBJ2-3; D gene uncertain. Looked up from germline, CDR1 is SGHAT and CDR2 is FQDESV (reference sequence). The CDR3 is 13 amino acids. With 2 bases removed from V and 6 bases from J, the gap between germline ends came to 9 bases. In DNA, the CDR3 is TGTGCCAGCAGCTTAATGACAACCGATACGCAGTATTTT. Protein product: CASSLMTTDTQYF.

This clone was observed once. The CDR3 is CASSREGARSTGELFF. CDR3 coding DNA: TGTGCCAGCAGCCGCGAAGGGGCTAGGTCCACCGGGGAGCTGTTTTTT. The chain has TRBV5-4 and TRBJ2-2; maybe TRBD1 (5 bases). With 4 bases removed from V and 4 bases from J, the gap between germline ends came to 17 bases. This CDR3 spans 16 amino acids. Germline CDR1 and CDR2: SGHNT and YYREEE (reference sequence).

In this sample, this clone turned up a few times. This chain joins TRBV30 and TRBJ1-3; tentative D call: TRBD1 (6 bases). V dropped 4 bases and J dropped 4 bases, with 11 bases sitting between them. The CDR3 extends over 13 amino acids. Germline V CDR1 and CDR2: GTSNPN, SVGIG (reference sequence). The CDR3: CAWTQGVGNTIYF. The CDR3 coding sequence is TGTGCCTGGACACAGGGAGTCGGAAACACCATATATTTT.

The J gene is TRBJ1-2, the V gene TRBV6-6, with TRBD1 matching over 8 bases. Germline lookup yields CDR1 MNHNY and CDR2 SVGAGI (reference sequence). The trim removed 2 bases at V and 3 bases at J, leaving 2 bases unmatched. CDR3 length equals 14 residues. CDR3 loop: CASSYNRGDYGYTF. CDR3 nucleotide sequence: TGTGCCAGCAGTTACAACAGGGGGGACTATGGCTACACCTTC.